Listed below are T cell receptor beta chains from one sample, sequenced in a study of blood T cell repertoires in COVID-19. Assay: immunoSEQ multiplex PCR; the TCRdb copy retains only in-frame clones and omits some. Of a few hundred thousand clones detected, roughly 87% appear once; the ten largest clones hold around 3%. The sample consisted of PBMCs or T cells enriched from blood (not recorded which). The receptors shown here come from a woman aged 25 to 45 who had recovered from COVID-19. CDR3s include the opening cysteine and the closing phenylalanine or tryptophan.

V gene: TRBV27
J gene: TRBJ1-5
CDR3 protein: CASSPRGGTLINQPQHF

V gene: TRBV9
J gene: TRBJ2-3
CDR3 protein: CASSAGTSGRDTQYF

V gene: TRBV27
J gene: TRBJ1-1
CDR3 protein: CASSRRDSEAFF

V gene: TRBV6-5
J gene: TRBJ1-2
CDR3 protein: CASDRDRGGVGGYTF

V gene: TRBV6-6
J gene: TRBJ2-7
CDR3 protein: CASQGQARRQYEQYF

V gene: TRBV6-5
J gene: TRBJ1-1
CDR3 protein: CASSYLPGQRNTEAFF

V gene: TRBV15
J gene: TRBJ2-5
CDR3 protein: CATGPLGGGTIRGETQYF

V gene: TRBV30
J gene: TRBJ2-3
CDR3 protein: CAWNPGLAGGPSTDTQYF

V gene: TRBV29-1
J gene: TRBJ2-1
CDR3 protein: CSVGGLPNNEQFF

V gene: TRBV19
J gene: TRBJ1-1
CDR3 protein: CASSIGAGANTEAFF

V gene: TRBV6-5
J gene: TRBJ2-3
CDR3 protein: CASRPPQGSTDTQYF

V gene: TRBV7-8
J gene: TRBJ1-2
CDR3 protein: CASSARRENGYTF

V gene: TRBV5-1
J gene: TRBJ1-2
CDR3 protein: CASSLIRESGYGYTF

V gene: TRBV24-1
J gene: TRBJ2-1
CDR3 protein: CATSEGRYHEQFF

V gene: TRBV6-5
J gene: TRBJ2-2
CDR3 protein: CASARQDINTGELFF

V gene: TRBV27
J gene: TRBJ2-7
CDR3 protein: CASSLLYRGTAGSYEQYF

V gene: TRBV18
J gene: TRBJ1-1
CDR3 protein: CASSPGRTEAFF

V gene: TRBV12-3/TRBV12-4
J gene: TRBJ1-5
CDR3 protein: CASSLRLNQPQHF

V gene: TRBV5-1
J gene: TRBJ1-2
CDR3 protein: CASSWGQGSGSDGYTF

V gene: TRBV7-9
J gene: TRBJ2-7
CDR3 protein: CASSASRDYYEQYF

V gene: TRBV7-2
J gene: TRBJ2-7
CDR3 protein: CASSLAHGQGSSYEQYF

V gene: TRBV5-6
J gene: TRBJ1-5
CDR3 protein: CASSSLRSNQPQHF

V gene: TRBV4-1
J gene: TRBJ1-1
CDR3 protein: CASSQVLTRLPEAFF

V gene: TRBV6-5
J gene: TRBJ1-1
CDR3 protein: CASSKGQGTEAFF

V gene: TRBV27
J gene: TRBJ2-2
CDR3 protein: CASTQTGGTNTGELFF

V gene: TRBV27
J gene: TRBJ2-1
CDR3 protein: CASRAGTSGYNEQFF

V gene: TRBV6-5
J gene: TRBJ2-7
CDR3 protein: CASKTGTSNEQYF

V gene: TRBV7-8
J gene: TRBJ1-5
CDR3 protein: CASRGQGVVDQPQHF

V gene: TRBV10-1
J gene: TRBJ1-1
CDR3 protein: CASTPMAGWNTEAFF

V gene: TRBV7-2
J gene: TRBJ2-1
CDR3 protein: CASSPRDRVYNEQFF

V gene: TRBV30
J gene: TRBJ2-3
CDR3 protein: CAWSKGQGEDTQYF

V gene: TRBV10-1
J gene: TRBJ2-1
CDR3 protein: CASERGLAGAYEQFF

V gene: TRBV5-6
J gene: TRBJ2-4
CDR3 protein: CASSLAALGFNIQYF

V gene: TRBV7-2
J gene: TRBJ1-4
CDR3 protein: CASSLTGPIATNEKLFF

V gene: TRBV6-5
J gene: TRBJ1-1
CDR3 protein: CASTLGGQGAPEAFF

V gene: TRBV27
J gene: TRBJ2-1
CDR3 protein: CASMSGRAGEQFF

V gene: TRBV3-1/TRBV3-2
J gene: TRBJ1-1
CDR3 protein: CASSQEPEAAFF

V gene: TRBV28
J gene: TRBJ1-1
CDR3 protein: CASSRYRASEAFF

V gene: TRBV7-6
J gene: TRBJ1-1
CDR3 protein: CASSLGRDEAFF

V gene: TRBV11-3
J gene: TRBJ2-2
CDR3 protein: CASSLGGANTGELFF

V gene: TRBV11-2
J gene: TRBJ2-3
CDR3 protein: CASSLGTGNTQYF